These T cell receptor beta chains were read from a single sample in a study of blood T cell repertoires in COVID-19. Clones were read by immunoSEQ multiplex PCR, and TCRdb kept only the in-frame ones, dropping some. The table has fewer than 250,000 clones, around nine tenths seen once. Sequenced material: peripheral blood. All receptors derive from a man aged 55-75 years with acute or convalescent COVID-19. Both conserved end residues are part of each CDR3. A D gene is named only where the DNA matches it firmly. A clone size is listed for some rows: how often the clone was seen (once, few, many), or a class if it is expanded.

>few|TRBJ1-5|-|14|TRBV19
CASSNTGYAQPQHF
TGTGCCAGTAGTAACACAGGGTATGCTCAGCCCCAGCATTTT
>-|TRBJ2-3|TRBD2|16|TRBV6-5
CASSYSRGVGTDTQYF
TGTGCCAGCAGTTACTCTCGGGGGGTAGGAACAGATACGCAGTATTTT
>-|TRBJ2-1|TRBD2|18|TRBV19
CASSTTSGGVRRYNEQFF
TGTGCCAGTAGTACGACTAGCGGGGGGGTTCGAAGATACAATGAGCAGTTCTTC
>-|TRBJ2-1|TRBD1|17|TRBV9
CASSVTETGVGYNEQFF
TGTGCCAGCAGCGTAACAGAAACAGGGGTAGGCTACAATGAGCAGTTCTTC
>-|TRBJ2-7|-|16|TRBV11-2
CASSIYSGDLRDEQYF
TGTGCCAGCAGCATATACTCAGGGGACCTTCGGGACGAGCAGTACTTC
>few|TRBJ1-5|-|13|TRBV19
CASRRYSNQPQHF
TGTGCCAGTCGGAGGTATAGCAATCAGCCCCAGCATTTT
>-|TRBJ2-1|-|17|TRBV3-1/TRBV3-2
CASSHTRQAHSYNEQFF
TGTGCCAGCAGCCACACTAGACAAGCACACTCCTACAATGAGCAGTTCTTC
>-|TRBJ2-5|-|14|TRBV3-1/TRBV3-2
CASSQDFRGGPQYF
TGTGCCAGCAGCCAAGATTTCAGGGGTGGGCCCCAGTACTTC
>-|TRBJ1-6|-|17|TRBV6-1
CASSDGGRKGYNSPLHF
TGTGCCAGCAGTGATGGGGGCAGAAAAGGGTATAATTCACCCCTCCACTTT
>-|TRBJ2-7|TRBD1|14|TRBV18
CASSLRGQEYEQYF
TGTGCCAGCTCCCTCCGAGGACAGGAATACGAGCAGTACTTC
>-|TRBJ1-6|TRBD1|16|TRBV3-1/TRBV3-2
CASSQVFPGQGPPLHF
TGTGCCAGCAGCCAAGTTTTTCCGGGACAGGGGCCACCCCTCCACTTT
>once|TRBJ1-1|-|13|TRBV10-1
CASRVTMNTEAFF
TGCGCCAGCAGGGTGACTATGAACACTGAAGCTTTCTTT
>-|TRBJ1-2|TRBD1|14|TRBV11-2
CASSWDRGQLGYTF
TGTGCCAGCAGCTGGGACAGGGGGCAGTTGGGCTACACCTTC
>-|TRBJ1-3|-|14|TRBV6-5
CASGGGGSGNTIYF
TGTGCCAGCGGAGGGGGGGGGAGTGGAAACACCATATATTTT
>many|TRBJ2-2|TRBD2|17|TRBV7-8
CASSFPLAGGLTGELFF
TGTGCCAGCAGCTTCCCACTAGCGGGGGGACTCACCGGGGAGCTGTTTTTT
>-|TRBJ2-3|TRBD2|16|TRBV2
CASSGTSGGAGGTQYF
TGTGCCAGCAGTGGGACTAGCGGGGGGGCCGGGGGTACGCAGTATTTT
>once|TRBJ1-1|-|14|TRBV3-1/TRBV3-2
CASSQGGVETEAFF
TGTGCCAGCAGCCAAGGGGGCGTAGAGACTGAAGCTTTCTTT
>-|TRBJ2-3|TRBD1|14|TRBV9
CASSVGTGVDTQYF
TGTGCCAGCAGCGTAGGCACAGGGGTGGATACGCAGTATTTT
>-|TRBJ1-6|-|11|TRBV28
CASGWSYGLHF
TGTGCCAGCGGGTGGAGTTATGGCCTCCACTTT
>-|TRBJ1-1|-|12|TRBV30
CAWSARNTEAFF
TGTGCCTGGAGTGCCCGGAACACTGAAGCTTTCTTT
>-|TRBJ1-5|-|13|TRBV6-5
CASGALTNQPQHF
TGTGCCAGCGGGGCACTTACCAATCAGCCCCAGCATTTT
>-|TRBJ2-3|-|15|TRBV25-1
CASSDPQGKPDTQYF
TGTGCCAGCAGTGATCCCCAGGGGAAACCAGATACGCAGTATTTT
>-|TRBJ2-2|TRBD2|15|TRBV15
CATSSLGGVTGELFF
TGTGCCACCAGCTCCTTGGGGGGGGTCACCGGGGAGCTGTTTTTT
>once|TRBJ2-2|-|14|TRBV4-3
CASSQGGRSGELFF
TGCGCCAGCAGCCAAGGAGGGCGGTCCGGGGAGCTGTTTTTT
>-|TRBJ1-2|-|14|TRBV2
CASRGLTDIYGYTF
TGTGCCAGCAGGGGGCTGACAGACATCTATGGCTACACCTTC
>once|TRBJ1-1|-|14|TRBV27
CASSFQGLNTEAFF
TGTGCCAGCAGTTTCCAGGGCCTGAACACTGAAGCTTTCTTT
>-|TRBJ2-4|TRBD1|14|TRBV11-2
CASSTQGDKNIQYF
TGTGCCAGCAGCACGCAGGGGGACAAAAACATTCAGTACTTC
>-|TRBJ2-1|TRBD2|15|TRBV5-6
CASSLGGGPYNEQFF
TGTGCCAGCAGCTTGGGCGGGGGTCCCTACAATGAGCAGTTCTTC
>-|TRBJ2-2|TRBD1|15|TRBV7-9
CASSLATGVAGELFF
TGTGCCAGCAGCTTAGCTACAGGGGTGGCCGGGGAGCTGTTTTTT
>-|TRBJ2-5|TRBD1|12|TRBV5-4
CASTMDRETQYF
TGTGCCAGCACTATGGACAGGGAGACCCAGTACTTC
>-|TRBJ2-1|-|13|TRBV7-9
CASSPSSYNEQFF
TGTGCCAGCAGCCCTAGCTCCTACAATGAGCAGTTCTTC
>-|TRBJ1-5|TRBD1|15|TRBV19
CASKTGGRGNQPQHF
TGTGCCAGCAAAACAGGGGGCCGGGGCAATCAGCCCCAGCATTTT
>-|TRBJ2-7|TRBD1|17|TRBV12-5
CASGLGTSWDSYYEQYF
TGTGCTAGTGGTTTGGGGACTTCGTGGGACAGCTACTACGAGCAGTACTTC
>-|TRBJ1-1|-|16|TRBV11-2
CASSPRRAPMNTEAFF
TGTGCCAGCAGCCCTAGGAGGGCTCCCATGAACACTGAAGCTTTCTTT
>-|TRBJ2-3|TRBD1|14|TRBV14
CASSPRQGGNTQYF
TGTGCCAGCAGCCCACGACAGGGGGGAAATACGCAGTATTTT
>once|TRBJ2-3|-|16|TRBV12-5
CASGLVLGQGRDTQYF
TGTGCTAGTGGTTTGGTACTTGGCCAGGGAAGAGATACGCAGTATTTT
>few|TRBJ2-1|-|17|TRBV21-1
CASSKESTGGGYNEQFF
TGTGCCAGCAGCAAAGAAAGCACAGGGGGCGGCTACAATGAGCAGTTCTTC
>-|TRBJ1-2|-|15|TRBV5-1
CASSLFTENNYGYTF
TGCGCCAGCAGCTTGTTTACAGAAAATAACTATGGCTACACCTTC
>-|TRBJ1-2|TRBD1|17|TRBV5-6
CASRPFVVGTGSRGYTF
TGTGCCAGCAGGCCTTTCGTCGTGGGGACAGGGTCGCGGGGCTACACCTTC
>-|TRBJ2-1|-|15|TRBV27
CASSISTGSYNEQFF
TGTGCCAGCAGTATCTCGACAGGATCCTACAATGAGCAGTTCTTC
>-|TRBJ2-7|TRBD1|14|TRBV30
CAWSLGGTSYEQYF
TGTGCCTGGAGTTTAGGGGGCACCTCCTACGAGCAGTACTTC